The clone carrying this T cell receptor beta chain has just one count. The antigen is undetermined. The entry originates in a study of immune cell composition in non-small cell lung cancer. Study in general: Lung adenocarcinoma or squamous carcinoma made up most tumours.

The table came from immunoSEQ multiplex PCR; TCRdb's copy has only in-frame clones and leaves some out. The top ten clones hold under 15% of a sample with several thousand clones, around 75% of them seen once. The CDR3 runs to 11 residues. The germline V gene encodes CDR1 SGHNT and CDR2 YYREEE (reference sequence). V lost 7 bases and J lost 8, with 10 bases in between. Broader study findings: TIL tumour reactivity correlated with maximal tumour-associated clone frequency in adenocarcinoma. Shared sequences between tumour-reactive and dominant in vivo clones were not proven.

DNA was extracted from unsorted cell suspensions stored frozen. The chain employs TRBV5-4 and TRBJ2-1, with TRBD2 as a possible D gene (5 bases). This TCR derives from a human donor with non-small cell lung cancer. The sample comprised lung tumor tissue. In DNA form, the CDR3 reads TGTGCCAGCGGATCCGGGGATGAGCAGTTCTTC. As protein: CASGSGDEQFF.